The clone carrying this T cell receptor (beta chain) was seen only once. The CDR3 sequence is 17 residues long. The ends lost 11 bases at V and 4 bases at J; junction bases unmatched: 21. The V gene's germline CDR1 is SNHLY and CDR2 FYNNEI. TCRdb's copy holds only in-frame clones and misses some; the assay was immunoSEQ multiplex PCR. Of 4,000 to 6,500 clones listed, about 80% are singletons. The sample comes from a study of sequential checkpoint blockade in melanoma. Study context: Randomization was 1:1 between first-line nivolumab→ipilimumab and ipilimumab→nivolumab.

Treatment in this sample: randomized to nivolumab then ipilimumab (arm A) or the reverse (arm B). The chain employs TRBV2 and TRBJ1-2; TRBD1 aligns across 8 bases. The sample was CD8+ T cells sorted from blood (inferred from file names), taken from a patient given nivolumab and ipilimumab in sequence. The receptor's source is a human donor with melanoma. CDR3 protein: CALTPGTGDLTFYGYTF. For the CDR3, the DNA is TGTGCCTTAACCCCCGGGACAGGAGATTTAACCTTCTATGGCTACACCTTC.